This TCR beta chain was captured by sequencing in a study of blood T cell repertoires in COVID-19. Whole-study context: PBMCs, B-cell-depleted T cells, or T cells provided the cDNA or gDNA that made up the material.

Original handling: Nucleated cell number was recorded as an estimate derived from reference gene primer amplification. The protocol was immunoSEQ multiplex PCR, while the TCRdb copy is restricted to in-frame clones and leaves out a portion. The DNA gave D and trimming, while V, J and clone size come from that table. The data show roughly 250,000 clones, about 90% seen once. Trimming left V 0 bases short and J 4 bases short, with 23 bases between. The CDR3 totals 19 residues. CDR1 and CDR2 (germline): SGHTS, YDEGEE. The specimen was peripheral blood. The chain couples TRBV5-8 to TRBJ2-1; the D gene is possibly TRBD2 (6 bases). The sequence was obtained from a woman in her thirties with COVID-19, enrolled during active disease. DNA for the CDR3: TGTGCCAGCAGCTTGGTGGAGGGGAGCGTAAGTTCCCCGTACAATGAGCAGTTCTTC. Translated: CASSLVEGSVSSPYNEQFF.